Shown below are 9 T cell receptor beta chains from a single sample sequenced in a study of blood T cell repertoires in COVID-19. The table came from immunoSEQ multiplex PCR; TCRdb's copy has only in-frame clones and leaves some out. Among around 210,000 clones listed, 89% were seen once. The sequencing sample was made of PBMCs or T cells enriched from blood (not recorded which). The receptors come from a woman aged 18-30 years who had recovered from COVID-19.

CDR3 DNA sequence: TGTGCCAGCAGGGACAGGGTGAGCAATCAGCCCCAGCATTTT. Translating it yields CASRDRVSNQPQHF. This rearrangement joins TRBV6-6 to TRBJ1-5; 8 bases are shared with TRBD1. Germline CDR1 is MNHNY and CDR2 is SVGAGI (reference sequence). There are 14 residues in the CDR3. With V trimmed by 6 bases and J by 1 base, 2 bases remained unmatched.

V is TRBV27 and J is TRBJ2-7; unclear D gene. Trimming cost V 0 bases and J 2 bases, with 8 bases left between them. The CDR3 has 14 residues. Germline CDR1 reads MNHEY; CDR2 reads SMNVEV (reference sequence). The CDR3 DNA reads as TGTGCCAGCAGTTTATCGCAAAGAGCCTACGAGCAGTACTTC. Translated, it gives CASSLSQRAYEQYF.

Only one count was recorded for this clone. The CDR3 sequence is CASREDSNQPQHF. The CDR3 DNA sequence: TGTGCCAGCAGGGAGGACAGCAATCAGCCCCAGCATTTT. This chain uses TRBV2 with TRBJ1-5; no definite D call. Germline assignment: CDR1 SNHLY and CDR2 FYNNEI. CDR3 length: 13 residues. The germline V and J ends were trimmed by 6 bases and 1 base, with 7 bases remaining between them.

V usage is TRBV28 and J usage is TRBJ2-3; D might be TRBD2 (6 bases). The CDR3 sequence is 16 residues long. Germline V lookup: CDR1 MDHEN, CDR2 SYDVKM. The V end lost 1 base, the J end lost 2 bases, and 13 bases lay between the germline ends. The DNA of the CDR3 is TGTGCCAGCAGTTTATACAGGTCGGGGGACACAGATACGCAGTATTTT. Its translation is CASSLYRSGDTDTQYF.

The V call is TRBV29-1, the J call TRBJ1-1; D is unclear. Trimming removed 6 bases from V and 6 bases from J, with 8 bases in between. The CDR3 extends over 10 amino acids. CDR1 SQVTM and CDR2 ANQGSEA come from the germline V gene. The CDR3 DNA is TGCAGCGTCGCCACTTCTGAAGCTTTCTTT. It codes for CSVATSEAFF.

As concerns this clone: One end of the junction is discordant with germline, which a read error may explain. The J gene is TRBJ1-2, the V gene TRBV29-1; D might be TRBD1 (5 bases). The CDR3 runs to 12 residues. From germline, CDR1 is SQVTM and CDR2 ANQGSEA. The CDR3 region has the DNA TGTGGGGGGGGAGAATCTAACTATGGCTACACCTTC. Protein: CGGGESNYGYTF.

The CDR3 DNA reads TGTGCCAGCAGTTCACACGCCTCAGGGGGATGGAACACCATATATTTT. This codes for CASSSHASGGWNTIYF. The gene calls are TRBV28 and TRBJ1-3; 7 bases align to TRBD1. This CDR3 is 16 amino acids long. Germline V gene sequence: CDR1 MDHEN, CDR2 SYDVKM. V shed 4 bases and J 7 bases; nucleotides not matched to a gene: 13. Supplemented by reference TRBV28 and TRBJ1-3, the full variable domain reads DVKVTQSSRYLVKRTGEKVFLECVQDMDHENMFWYRQDPGLGLRLIYFSYDVKMKEKGDIPEGYSVSREKKERFSLILESASTNQTSMYLCASSSHASGGWNTIYFGEGSWLTVV.

The gene calls are TRBV19 and TRBJ2-5; 8 bases agree with TRBD1. Germline lookup yields CDR1 LNHDA and CDR2 SQIVND (reference sequence). The length of the CDR3 is 14 residues. J was trimmed by 5 bases and V by 5 bases; bases with no gene match: 7. CDR3 sequence (DNA): TGTGCCAGTAGTGAACAGGGGGTGAGGGAGACCCAGTACTTC. Its translation is CASSEQGVRETQYF.

The chain combines TRBV6-5 with TRBJ2-7; 9 nucleotides match TRBD2. The germline gives CDR1 MNHEY, CDR2 SVGAGI. There are 15 residues in the CDR3. Trimming removed 6 bases from V and 0 bases from J; junction bases left unmatched: 6. CDR3 DNA sequence: TGTGCCAGCAGCGGGACTAGCCCTAACTCCTACGAGCAGTACTTC. Residues: CASSGTSPNSYEQYF.